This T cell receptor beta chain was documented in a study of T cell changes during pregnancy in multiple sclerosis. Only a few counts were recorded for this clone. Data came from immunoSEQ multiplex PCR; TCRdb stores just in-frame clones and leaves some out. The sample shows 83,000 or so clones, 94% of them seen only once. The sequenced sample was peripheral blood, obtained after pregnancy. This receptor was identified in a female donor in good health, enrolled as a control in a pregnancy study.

This CDR3 reads CASSFGQGAPEQYF. The CDR3 region has the DNA TGTGCCAGCAGCTTTGGGCAGGGGGCTCCCGAGCAGTACTTC. V usage is TRBV7-6 and J usage is TRBJ2-7; 8 bases are a match to TRBD1. Germline CDR1 reads SGHVS; CDR2 reads FNYEAQ. The trim removed 3 bases at V and 6 bases at J, leaving 7 bases unmatched. CDR3 size: 14 residues. Complete variable domain (other parts from reference TRBV7-6 and TRBJ2-7): GAGVSQSPRYKVTKRGQDVALRCDPISGHVSLYWYRQALGQGPEFLTYFNYEAQQDKSGLPNDRFSAERPEGSISTLTIQRTEQRDSAMYRCASSFGQGAPEQYFGPGTRLTVT.